This entry is about one TCR beta chain. In the authors' workflow: Amplification of reference gene primers was used by the study to estimate nucleated cell counts. Assay: immunoSEQ multiplex PCR; the TCRdb copy retains only in-frame clones and omits some. D and trimming come from the DNA, and the V and J calls and clone size come from that table. Of approximately 150,000 clones detected, around 86% appear once; the ten largest clones hold roughly 6.1%. This entry is derived from a study of blood T cell repertoires in COVID-19. In the study overall: The analysed material was cDNA or gDNA that came from T cells, B-cell-depleted T cells, or PBMCs.

Germline V gives CDR1 SNHLY, CDR2 FYNNEI. The CDR3 loop spans 14 amino acids. Trimming stripped 8 bases from V and 5 bases from J, with 18 bases between. The receptor was derived from a man older than 75 with acute or convalescent COVID-19. This chain joins TRBV2 and TRBJ1-1; TRBD1 is a possible D gene (5 bases). Sequencing input: peripheral blood. This CDR3 is CASSVGREKTEAFF. The CDR3 DNA reads TGTGCCAGCTCTGTTGGCAGGGAAAAGACTGAAGCTTTCTTT.